This T cell receptor beta chain comes out of a study of T cells in Graves' hyperthyroidism and ophthalmopathy. Authors of the study amplified TCR beta CDR3 regions from RNA transcripts. The TCR CDR3 was amplified in a first-round RT-PCR using the HTBI primer set. MiXCR, run by TCRdb on the multiplex PCR reads, gives a single entry per CDR3 protein. The table includes around 300,000 distinct CDR3 sequences, around 13% detected once. This clonotype came up many times. The germline CDR1 and CDR2 sequences are SGHAT and FQNNGV. Germline trimming cut 5 bases from V and 6 bases from J; bases unmatched to any gene: 11. CDR3 length: 15 residues.

Sequenced material: blood. The TCR sequence derives from a woman under 40 with Graves' hyperthyroidism. The V call is TRBV11-2, the J call TRBJ1-2; the match to TRBD1 covers 8 bases. The DNA for the CDR3 is TGTGCCAGCAGCACCACAGGGGGGTTCCGCGATGGCTACACCTTC. Encoded protein: CASSTTGGFRDGYTF.